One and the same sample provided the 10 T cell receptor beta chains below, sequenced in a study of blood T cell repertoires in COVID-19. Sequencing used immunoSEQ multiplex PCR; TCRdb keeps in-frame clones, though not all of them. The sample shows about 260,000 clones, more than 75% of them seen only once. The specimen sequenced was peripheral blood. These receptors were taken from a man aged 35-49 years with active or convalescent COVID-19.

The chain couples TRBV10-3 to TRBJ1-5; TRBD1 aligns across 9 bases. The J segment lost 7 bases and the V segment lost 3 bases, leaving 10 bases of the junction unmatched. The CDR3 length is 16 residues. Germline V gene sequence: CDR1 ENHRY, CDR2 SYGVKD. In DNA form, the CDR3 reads TGTGCCATCAGTGATCTCAATCCGGGACAGGGACAGCCCCAGCATTTT. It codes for CAISDLNPGQGQPQHF.

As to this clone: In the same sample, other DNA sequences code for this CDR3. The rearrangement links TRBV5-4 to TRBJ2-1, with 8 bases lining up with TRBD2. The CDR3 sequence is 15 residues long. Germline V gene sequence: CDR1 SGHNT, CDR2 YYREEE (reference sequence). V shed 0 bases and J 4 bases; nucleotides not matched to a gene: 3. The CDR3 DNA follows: TGTGCCAGCAGCTTGGCAGCGGGAGAGTACAATGAGCAGTTCTTC. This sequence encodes CASSLAAGEYNEQFF. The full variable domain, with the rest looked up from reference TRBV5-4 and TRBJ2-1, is ETGVTQSPTHLIKTRGQQVTLRCSSQSGHNTVSWYQQALGQGPQFIFQYYREEENGRGNFPPRFSGLQFPNYSSELNVNALELDDSALYLCASSLAAGEYNEQFFGPGTRLTVL.

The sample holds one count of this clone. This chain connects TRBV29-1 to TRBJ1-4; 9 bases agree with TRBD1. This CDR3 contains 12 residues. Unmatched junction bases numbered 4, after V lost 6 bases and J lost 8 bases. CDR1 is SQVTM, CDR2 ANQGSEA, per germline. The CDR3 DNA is TGCAGCGTGTCCGGGACAGGGGAAAAACTGTTTTTT. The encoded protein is CSVSGTGEKLFF.

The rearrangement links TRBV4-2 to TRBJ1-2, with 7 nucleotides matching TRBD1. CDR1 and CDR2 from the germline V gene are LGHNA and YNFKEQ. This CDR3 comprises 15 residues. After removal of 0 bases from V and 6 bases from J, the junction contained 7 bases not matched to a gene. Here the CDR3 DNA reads TGTGCCAGCAGCCAAGATACCCCCAGGGGGGATGGCTACACCTTC. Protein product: CASSQDTPRGDGYTF.

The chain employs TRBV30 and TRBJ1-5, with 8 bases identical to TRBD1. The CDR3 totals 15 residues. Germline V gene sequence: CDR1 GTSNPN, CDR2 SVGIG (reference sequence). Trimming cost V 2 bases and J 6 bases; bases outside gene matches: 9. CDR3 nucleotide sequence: TGTGCCTGGAGTCCCGGACAGGGAGCAGGTCAGCCCCAGCATTTT. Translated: CAWSPGQGAGQPQHF.

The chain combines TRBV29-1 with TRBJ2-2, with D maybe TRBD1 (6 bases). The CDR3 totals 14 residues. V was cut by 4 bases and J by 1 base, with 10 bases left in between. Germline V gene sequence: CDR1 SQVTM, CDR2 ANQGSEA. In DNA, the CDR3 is TGCAGCGTTGGGAAGGGACAGAACACCGGGGAGCTGTTTTTT. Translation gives CSVGKGQNTGELFF.

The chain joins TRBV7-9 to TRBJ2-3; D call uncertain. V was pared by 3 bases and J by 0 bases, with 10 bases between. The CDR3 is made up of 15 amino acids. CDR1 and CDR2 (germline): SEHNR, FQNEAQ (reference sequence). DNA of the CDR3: TGTGCCAGCAGCTTGGGCTTCGCTAGCACAGATACGCAGTATTTT. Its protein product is CASSLGFASTDTQYF. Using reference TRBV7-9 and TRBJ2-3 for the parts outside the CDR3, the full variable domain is DTGVSQNPRHKITKRGQNVTFRCDPISEHNRLYWYRQTLGQGPEFLTYFQNEAQLEKSRLLSDRFSAERPKGSFSTLEIQRTEQGDSAMYLCASSLGFASTDTQYFGPGTRLTVL.

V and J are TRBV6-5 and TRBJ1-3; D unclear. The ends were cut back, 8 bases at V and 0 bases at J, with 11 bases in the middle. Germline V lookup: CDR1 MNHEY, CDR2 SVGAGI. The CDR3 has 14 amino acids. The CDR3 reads CASREGGSGNTIYF. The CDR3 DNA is TGTGCCAGCCGGGAGGGCGGCTCTGGAAACACCATATATTTT.

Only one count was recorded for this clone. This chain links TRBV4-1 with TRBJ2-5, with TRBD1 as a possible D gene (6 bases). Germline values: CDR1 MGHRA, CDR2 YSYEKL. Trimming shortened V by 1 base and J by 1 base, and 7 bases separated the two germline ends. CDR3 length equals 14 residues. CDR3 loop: CASSQADSQETQYF. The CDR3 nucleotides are TGCGCCAGCAGCCAAGCGGACAGCCAAGAGACCCAGTACTTC.

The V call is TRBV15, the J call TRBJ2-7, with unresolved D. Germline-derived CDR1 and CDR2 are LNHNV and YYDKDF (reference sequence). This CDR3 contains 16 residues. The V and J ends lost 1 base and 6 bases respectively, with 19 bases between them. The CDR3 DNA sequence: TGTGCCACCAGCAGAGTCGGTACTCTGCCGCTTTCCGAGCAGTACTTC. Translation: CATSRVGTLPLSEQYF.